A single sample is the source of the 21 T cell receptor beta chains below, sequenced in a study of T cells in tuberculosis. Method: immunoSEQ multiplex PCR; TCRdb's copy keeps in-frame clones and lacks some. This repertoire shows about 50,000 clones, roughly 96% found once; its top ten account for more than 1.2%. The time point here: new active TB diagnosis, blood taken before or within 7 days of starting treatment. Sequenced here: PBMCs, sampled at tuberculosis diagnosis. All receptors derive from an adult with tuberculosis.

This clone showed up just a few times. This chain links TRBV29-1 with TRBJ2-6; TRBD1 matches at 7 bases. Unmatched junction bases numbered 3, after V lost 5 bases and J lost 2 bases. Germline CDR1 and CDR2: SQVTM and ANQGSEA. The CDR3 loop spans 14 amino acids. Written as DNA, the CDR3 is TGCAGCGTTCTCGGGACAGCTGGGGCCAACGTCCTGACTTTC. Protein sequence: CSVLGTAGANVLTF.

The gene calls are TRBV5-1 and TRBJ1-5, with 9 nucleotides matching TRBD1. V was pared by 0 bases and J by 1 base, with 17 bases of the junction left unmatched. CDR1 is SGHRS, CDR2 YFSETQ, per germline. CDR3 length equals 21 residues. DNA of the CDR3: TGCGCCAGCAGCTTGGGGCCGACCGGTGGGACAGGGATGGGGAGCAATCAGCCCCAGCATTTT. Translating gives CASSLGPTGGTGMGSNQPQHF.

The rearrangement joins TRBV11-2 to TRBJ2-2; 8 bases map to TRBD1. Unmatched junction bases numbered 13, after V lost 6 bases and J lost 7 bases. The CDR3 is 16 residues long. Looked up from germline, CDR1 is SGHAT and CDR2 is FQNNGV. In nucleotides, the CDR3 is TGTGCCAGCAGAAGAGCTAGGACAGGGCGTATCGGGGAGCTGTTTTTT. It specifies CASRRARTGRIGELFF.

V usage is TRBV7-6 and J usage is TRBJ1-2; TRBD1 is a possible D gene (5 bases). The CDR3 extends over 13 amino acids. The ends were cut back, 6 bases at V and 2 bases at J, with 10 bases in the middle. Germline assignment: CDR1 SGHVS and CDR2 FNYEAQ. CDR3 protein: CASSPQGNYGYTF. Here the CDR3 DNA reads TGTGCCAGCAGTCCCCAGGGCAACTATGGCTACACCTTC. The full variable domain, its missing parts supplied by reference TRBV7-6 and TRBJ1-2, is GAGVSQSPRYKVTKRGQDVALRCDPISGHVSLYWYRQALGQGPEFLTYFNYEAQQDKSGLPNDRFSAERPEGSISTLTIQRTEQRDSAMYRCASSPQGNYGYTFGSGTRLTVV.

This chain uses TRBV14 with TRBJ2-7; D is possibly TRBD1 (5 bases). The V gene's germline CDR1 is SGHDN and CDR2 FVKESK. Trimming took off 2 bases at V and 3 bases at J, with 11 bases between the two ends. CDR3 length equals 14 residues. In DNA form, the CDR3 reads TGTGCCAGCAGCCAACTGGGGCCTTACTACGAGCAGTACTTC. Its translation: CASSQLGPYYEQYF.

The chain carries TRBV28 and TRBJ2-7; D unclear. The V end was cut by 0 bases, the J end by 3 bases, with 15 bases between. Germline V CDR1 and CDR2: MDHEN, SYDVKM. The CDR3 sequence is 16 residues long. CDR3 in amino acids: CASSLWFAAPDYEQYF. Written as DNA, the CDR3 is TGTGCCAGCAGTTTATGGTTTGCAGCGCCCGACTACGAGCAGTACTTC.

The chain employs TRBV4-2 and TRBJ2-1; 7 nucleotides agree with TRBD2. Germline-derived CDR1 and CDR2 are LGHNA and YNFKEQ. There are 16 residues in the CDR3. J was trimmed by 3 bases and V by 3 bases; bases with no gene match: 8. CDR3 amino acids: CASSQGGLSDYNEQFF. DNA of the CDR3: TGTGCCAGCAGCCAGGGGGGACTATCCGACTACAATGAGCAGTTCTTC.

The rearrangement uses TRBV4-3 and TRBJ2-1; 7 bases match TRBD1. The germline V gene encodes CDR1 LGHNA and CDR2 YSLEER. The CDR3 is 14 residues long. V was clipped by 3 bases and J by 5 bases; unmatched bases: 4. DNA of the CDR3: TGCGCCAGCAGCCAGGAGACAGGGCACAATGAGCAGTTCTTC. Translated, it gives CASSQETGHNEQFF.

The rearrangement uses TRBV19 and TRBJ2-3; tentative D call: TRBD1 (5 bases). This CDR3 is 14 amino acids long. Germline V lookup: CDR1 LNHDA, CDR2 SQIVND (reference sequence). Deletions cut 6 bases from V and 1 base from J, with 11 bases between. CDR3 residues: CASSRDRGTDTQYF. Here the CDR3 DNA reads TGTGCCAGTAGCCGAGACAGAGGCACAGATACGCAGTATTTT. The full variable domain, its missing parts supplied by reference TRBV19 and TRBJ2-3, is DGGITQSPKYLFRKEGQNVTLSCEQNLNHDAMYWYRQDPGQGLRLIYYSQIVNDFQKGDIAEGYSVSREKKESFPLTVTSAQKNPTAFYLCASSRDRGTDTQYFGPGTRLTVL.

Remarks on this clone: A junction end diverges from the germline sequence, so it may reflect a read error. Here the CDR3 reads CASSQDLGGQGKIF. The DNA for the CDR3 is TGTGCCAGCAGCCAAGATCTAGGGGGACAGGGTAAGATCTTC. V is TRBV14 and J is TRBJ2-1; TRBD1 aligns across 9 bases. CDR1 is SGHDN and CDR2 is FVKESK in the germline V gene. The CDR3 runs to 14 residues.

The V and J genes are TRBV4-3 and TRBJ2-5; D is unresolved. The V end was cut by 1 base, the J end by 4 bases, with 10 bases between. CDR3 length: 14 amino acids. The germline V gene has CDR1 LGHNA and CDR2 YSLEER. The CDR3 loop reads CASSQAGARETQYF. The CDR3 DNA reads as TGCGCCAGCAGCCAAGCGGGTGCACGAGAGACCCAGTACTTC.

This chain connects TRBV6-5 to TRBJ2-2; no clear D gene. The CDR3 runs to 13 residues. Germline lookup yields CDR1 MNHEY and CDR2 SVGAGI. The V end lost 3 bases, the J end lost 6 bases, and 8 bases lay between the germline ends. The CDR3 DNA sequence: TGTGCCAGCAGTTATCTTCTAGCCGGGGAGCTGTTTTTT. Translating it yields CASSYLLAGELFF.

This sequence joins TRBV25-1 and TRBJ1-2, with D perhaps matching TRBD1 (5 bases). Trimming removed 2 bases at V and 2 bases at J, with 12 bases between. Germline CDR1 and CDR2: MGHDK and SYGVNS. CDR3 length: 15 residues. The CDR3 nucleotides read TGTGCCAGCAGTGAAGGGTGGGGCAACAACTATGGCTACACCTTC. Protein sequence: CASSEGWGNNYGYTF.

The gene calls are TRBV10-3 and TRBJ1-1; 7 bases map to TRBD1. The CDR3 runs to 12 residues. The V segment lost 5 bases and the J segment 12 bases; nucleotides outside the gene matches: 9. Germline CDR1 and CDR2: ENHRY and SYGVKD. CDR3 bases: TGTGCCATCAGTAGCAACAGGGGAGGAACTTTCTTT. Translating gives CAISSNRGGTFF.

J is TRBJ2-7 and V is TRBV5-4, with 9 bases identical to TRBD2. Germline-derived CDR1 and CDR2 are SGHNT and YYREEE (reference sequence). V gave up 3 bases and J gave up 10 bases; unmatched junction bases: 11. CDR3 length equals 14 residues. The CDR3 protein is CASSSAGSGRKQYF. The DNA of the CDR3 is TGTGCCAGCAGCTCTGCAGGGAGCGGGAGGAAACAGTACTTC.

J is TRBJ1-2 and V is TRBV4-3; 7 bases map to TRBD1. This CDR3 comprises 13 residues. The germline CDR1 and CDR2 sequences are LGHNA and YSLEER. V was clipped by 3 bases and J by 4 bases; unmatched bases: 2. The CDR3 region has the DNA TGCGCCAGCAGCCAGGACAGGAGCTATGGCTACACCTTC. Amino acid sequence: CASSQDRSYGYTF.

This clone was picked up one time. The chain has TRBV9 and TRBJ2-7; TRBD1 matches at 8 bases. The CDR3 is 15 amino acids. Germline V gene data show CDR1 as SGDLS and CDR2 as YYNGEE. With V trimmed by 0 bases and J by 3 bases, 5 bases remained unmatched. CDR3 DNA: TGTGCCAGCAGCGTAGCTAGCAGGGGGCGCTACGAGCAGTACTTC. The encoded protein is CASSVASRGRYEQYF.

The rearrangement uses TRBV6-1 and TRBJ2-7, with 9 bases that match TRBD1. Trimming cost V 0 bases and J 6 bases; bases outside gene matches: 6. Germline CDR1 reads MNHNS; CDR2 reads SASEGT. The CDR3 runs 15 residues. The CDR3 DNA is TGTGCCAGCAGTGAAGCCTGGACAGGGGCTTTCGAGCAGTACTTC. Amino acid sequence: CASSEAWTGAFEQYF.

The CDR3: CASSATGAHTEAFF. In nucleotides, the CDR3 is TGTGCCAGCAGCGCTACAGGAGCCCACACTGAAGCTTTCTTT. The chain couples TRBV7-3 to TRBJ1-1; D perhaps matches TRBD1 (5 bases). V lost 5 bases to trimming and J lost 3 bases, with 13 bases between them. The CDR3 is 14 amino acids. Germline V gene sequence: CDR1 SGHTA, CDR2 FQGTGA.

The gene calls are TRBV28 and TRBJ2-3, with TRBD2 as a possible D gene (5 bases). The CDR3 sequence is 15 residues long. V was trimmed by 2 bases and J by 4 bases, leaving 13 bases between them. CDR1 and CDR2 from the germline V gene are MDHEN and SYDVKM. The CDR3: CASSLAGGLADTQYF. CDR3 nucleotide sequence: TGTGCCAGCAGTTTAGCGGGTGGACTCGCAGATACGCAGTATTTT.

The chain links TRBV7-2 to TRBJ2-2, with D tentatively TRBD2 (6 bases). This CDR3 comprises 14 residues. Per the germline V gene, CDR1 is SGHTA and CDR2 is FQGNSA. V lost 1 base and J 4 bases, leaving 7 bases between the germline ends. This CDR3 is CASSLEEGTGELFF. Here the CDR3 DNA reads TGTGCCAGCAGCTTAGAGGAGGGCACCGGGGAGCTGTTTTTT.